The 30 T cell receptor beta chains given below trace back to one sample, sequenced in a study of cytomegalovirus exposure and HLA in healthy donors (dated by TCRdb to 2015 to 2018). Libraries came from the immunoSEQ multiplex PCR assay. Here the immuneACCESS table is served through TCRdb, limited to in-frame sequences with V and J called. Missing clones are a known gap in these copies; in checked studies unresolved V genes cover under half, and the rest lacks a known reason. The sample yields some 69,000 clones; under 96% were counted once. The biggest ten clones account for 4.5% to 5% of the sample. The specimen was PBMCs. These receptors originate from a woman between 18 and 30 years old in good health and CMV-seropositive.

CDR3 sequence reads: CASSSGTGASEQYF. CDR3 coding DNA: TGTGCCAGCAGCTCCGGGACAGGGGCCTCCGAGCAGTACTTC. The chain combines TRBV5-8 with TRBJ2-7; 10 positions agree with TRBD1. The CDR3 runs to 14 residues. Unmatched junction bases numbered 6, after V lost 3 bases and J lost 6 bases. Germline V lookup: CDR1 SGHTS, CDR2 YDEGEE.

The chain links TRBV7-9 to TRBJ1-1; possibly TRBD1 for D (6 bases). With 4 bases removed from V and 4 bases from J, the gap between germline ends came to 19 bases. Germline V gene lookup returns CDR1 SEHNR and CDR2 FQNEAQ (reference sequence). This CDR3 has 16 residues. The DNA for the CDR3 is TGTGCCAGCAGCTCCCACGTGAGGGGCAGGGGCACTGAAGCTTTCTTT. This codes for CASSSHVRGRGTEAFF.

This clone appeared a single time. The chain recombines TRBV6-5 with TRBJ2-7, with 7 bases that match TRBD1. Germline V gene lookup returns CDR1 MNHEY and CDR2 SVGAGI. Trimming removed 5 bases from V and 6 bases from J; junction bases left unmatched: 13. CDR3 length equals 15 residues. CDR3 nucleotide sequence: TGTGCCAGCAGTCCCCCCAGACAGGGAGAGAGCGAGCAGTACTTC. It specifies CASSPPRQGESEQYF.

In this sample, this clone turned up once. The chain links TRBV30 to TRBJ2-5; the D is unclear. Trimming cost V 4 bases and J 7 bases, with 10 bases left between them. The CDR3 is 11 residues long. Germline CDR1 reads GTSNPN; CDR2 reads SVGIG (reference sequence). CDR3 protein: CAWTSRGTQYF. The DNA of the CDR3 is TGTGCCTGGACTTCCCGAGGGACCCAGTACTTC.

This chain uses TRBV5-1 with TRBJ2-1, with D possibly being TRBD2 (5 bases). Between the trimmed V and J ends, which lost 0 bases and 10 bases, there was a span of 8 bases. The CDR3 runs 12 residues. Germline V gene data show CDR1 as SGHRS and CDR2 as YFSETQ. The CDR3 sequence is CASSLGSSEQFF. The CDR3, as DNA: TGCGCCAGCAGCTTGGGGTCTAGCGAGCAGTTCTTC.

The chain couples TRBV5-1 to TRBJ1-5; D possibly corresponds to TRBD1 (6 bases). Trimming pared 4 bases from V and 2 bases from J, leaving 10 bases between. Germline V lookup: CDR1 SGHRS, CDR2 YFSETQ. The CDR3 loop spans 14 amino acids. CDR3 sequence: CASSTQGGNQPQHF. In DNA, the CDR3 is TGCGCCAGCAGCACACAGGGAGGCAATCAGCCCCAGCATTTT.

The chain has TRBV7-2 and TRBJ2-1; possibly TRBD1 for D (6 bases). V lost 0 bases and J 12 bases, leaving 21 bases between the germline ends. The CDR3 length is 16 residues. The germline V gene encodes CDR1 SGHTA and CDR2 FQGNSA. CDR3 nucleotides: TGTGCCAGCAGCTTAGCCCATGGGCAGGGGTCCGGCGGGCAGTTCTTC. Protein product: CASSLAHGQGSGGQFF.

V is TRBV7-9 and J is TRBJ2-2; 9 bases match TRBD1. This CDR3 contains 15 residues. Germline CDR1 reads SEHNR; CDR2 reads FQNEAQ (reference sequence). V dropped 6 bases and J dropped 4; count of bases not matched to a gene: 6. For the CDR3, the DNA is TGTGCCAGCAGACGCGGGACAGGGTTCACCGGGGAGCTGTTTTTT. Translation gives CASRRGTGFTGELFF.

The chain carries TRBV13 and TRBJ2-7; a weak D match, TRBD1 (6 bases). Trimming took 5 bases from V and 3 from J, leaving 14 bases between them. This CDR3 is 14 amino acids long. Germline CDR1 reads PRHDT; CDR2 reads FYEKMQ (reference sequence). CDR3 sequence: CASSIRTALYEQYF. DNA of the CDR3: TGTGCCAGCAGCATCCGGACAGCTCTCTACGAGCAGTACTTC.

The chain couples TRBV9 to TRBJ2-3; 9 bases align to TRBD2. V lost 0 bases, J lost 4 bases, and 3 bases stayed unmatched. The CDR3 length is 15 residues. Germline values: CDR1 SGDLS, CDR2 YYNGEE. The CDR3 DNA reads as TGTGCCAGCAGCGTAGGAGCGGGAGGCGCAGATACGCAGTATTTT. It specifies CASSVGAGGADTQYF.

The chain joins TRBV19 to TRBJ2-5; D is perhaps TRBD1 (6 bases). The V gene's germline CDR1 is LNHDA and CDR2 SQIVND (reference sequence). V lost 7 bases and J 1 base, leaving 19 bases between the germline ends. This CDR3 has 16 amino acids. CDR3 in amino acids: CASKAGRQATQETQYF. CDR3 in DNA: TGTGCCAGTAAGGCGGGCCGACAGGCGACCCAAGAGACCCAGTACTTC.

The genes are TRBV5-5 and TRBJ2-7; TRBD2 might be the D (5 bases). The CDR3 is 14 residues long. Germline V gene data show CDR1 as SGHKS and CDR2 as YYEKEE (reference sequence). V lost 0 bases to trimming and J lost 1 base, with 8 bases between them. Written as DNA, the CDR3 is TGTGCCAGCAGCTTGGTTCTAGCTTCCTACGAGCAGTACTTC. Translated, it gives CASSLVLASYEQYF.

The V gene is TRBV9, the J gene TRBJ1-2, with a weak D call TRBD1 (6 bases). V lost 0 bases and J lost 2, with 14 bases in between. The CDR3 has 16 residues. Per germline, CDR1 SGDLS and CDR2 YYNGEE. CDR3 DNA: TGTGCCAGCAGCGTAGGAGGGGGGGTAACGAACTATGGCTACACCTTC. Amino acids: CASSVGGGVTNYGYTF.

CDR3 in DNA: TGTGCCAGCAGTGGCGGGACAGGGAGGGAAGATACGCAGTATTTT. Translated, it gives CASSGGTGREDTQYF. This chain connects TRBV27 to TRBJ2-3; 9 bases map to TRBD1. The trim removed 5 bases at V and 5 bases at J, leaving 8 bases unmatched. From germline, CDR1 is MNHEY and CDR2 SMNVEV (reference sequence). CDR3 length: 15 residues.

V usage is TRBV9 and J usage is TRBJ2-1; D uncertain. V dropped 2 bases and J dropped 3 bases, with 12 bases sitting between them. The CDR3 extends over 15 amino acids. Germline values: CDR1 SGDLS, CDR2 YYNGEE. CDR3 sequence: CASSVELLGYNEQFF. Here the CDR3 DNA reads TGTGCCAGCAGCGTTGAACTCCTCGGCTACAATGAGCAGTTCTTC.

The J gene is TRBJ1-1, the V gene TRBV5-6; D is ambiguous. This CDR3 has 13 amino acids. V was pared by 1 base and J by 1 base, with 5 bases between. The germline V gene encodes CDR1 SGHDT and CDR2 YYEEEE. As DNA, the CDR3 is TGTGCCAGCAGCTTGATTCAGAACACTGAAGCTTTCTTT. Amino acid sequence: CASSLIQNTEAFF. Complete variable domain (other parts from reference TRBV5-6 and TRBJ1-1): DAGVTQSPTHLIKTRGQQVTLRCSPKSGHDTVSWYQQALGQGPQFIFQYYEEEERQRGNFPDRFSGHQFPNYSSELNVNALLLGDSALYLCASSLIQNTEAFFGQGTRLTVV.

The chain links TRBV27 to TRBJ2-7; D possibly corresponds to TRBD1 (6 bases). Deletions cut 0 bases from V and 4 bases from J, with 7 bases between. From germline, CDR1 is MNHEY and CDR2 SMNVEV (reference sequence). The CDR3 loop spans 13 amino acids. The CDR3 here is CASSLSGAYEQYF. The CDR3 nucleotides are TGTGCCAGCAGTTTATCGGGGGCGTACGAGCAGTACTTC.

The chain carries TRBV7-9 and TRBJ2-4, with a weak D call TRBD2 (5 bases). The CDR3 contains 17 residues. The V gene lost 2 bases and the J gene lost 3 bases, with 17 bases spanning the gap. Germline loops: CDR1 SEHNR, CDR2 FQNEAQ (reference sequence). CDR3 sequence: CASSLLGIRDDKNIQYF. CDR3 nucleotides: TGTGCCAGCAGCTTACTTGGAATCCGGGATGACAAAAACATTCAGTACTTC.

The V call is TRBV15, the J call TRBJ2-5, with 8 bases lining up with TRBD1. The CDR3 is 14 residues long. Germline V gene lookup returns CDR1 LNHNV and CDR2 YYDKDF (reference sequence). Trimming removed 6 bases from V and 1 base from J; junction bases left unmatched: 4. The CDR3 DNA is TGTGCCACCAGAGACGACAGGGGCCAAGAGACCCAGTACTTC. This encodes CATRDDRGQETQYF. Filled out from reference TRBV15 and TRBJ2-5, the complete variable domain reads DAMVIQNPRYQVTQFGKPVTLSCSQTLNHNVMYWYQQKSSQAPKLLFHYYDKDFNNEADTPDNFQSRRPNTSFCFLDIRSPGLGDTAMYLCATRDDRGQETQYFGPGTRLLVL.

This clone was recorded only once. This rearrangement joins TRBV9 to TRBJ2-2; D unresolved. Germline CDR1 is SGDLS and CDR2 is YYNGEE. CDR3 length equals 12 residues. V lost 1 base to trimming and J lost 8 bases, with 6 bases between them. The CDR3 loop reads CASSVYRGELFF. DNA of the CDR3: TGTGCCAGCAGCGTATATCGGGGGGAGCTGTTTTTT.

The rearrangement links TRBV28 to TRBJ2-1, with D possibly being TRBD2 (6 bases). The CDR3 length is 13 residues. The V end was cut by 2 bases, the J end by 4 bases, with 6 bases between. From germline, CDR1 is MDHEN and CDR2 SYDVKM. Here the CDR3 DNA reads TGTGCCAGCAGTTTAGGGACTTACAATGAGCAGTTCTTC. Its translation: CASSLGTYNEQFF.

This chain links TRBV5-1 with TRBJ1-2; D gene ambiguous. The CDR3 covers 15 residues. Germline V CDR1 and CDR2: SGHRS, YFSETQ. Trimming pared 1 base from V and 3 bases from J, leaving 13 bases between. CDR3 bases: TGCGCCAGCAGCTTGCAACCCCTAGGCGACTATGGCTACACCTTC. Translated, it gives CASSLQPLGDYGYTF.

Written as DNA, the CDR3 is TGTGCCTGGAGTTTGGGGACAACAGGGAGAGGCGAAAAACTGTTTTTT. Protein product: CAWSLGTTGRGEKLFF. The chain carries TRBV30 and TRBJ1-4, with D perhaps matching TRBD1 (6 bases). Germline V gives CDR1 GTSNPN, CDR2 SVGIG (reference sequence). The CDR3 has 16 residues. V was cut by 2 bases and J by 8 bases, with 21 bases left in between.

This clone has only a few counts. The CDR3: CASSQDEAGSGVGEKLFF. Written as DNA, the CDR3 is TGCGCCAGCAGCCAAGATGAGGCCGGGAGTGGAGTGGGAGAAAAACTGTTTTTT. This chain joins TRBV4-3 and TRBJ1-4; D not resolved. Germline V CDR1 and CDR2: LGHNA, YSLEER. Trimming removed 0 bases at V and 8 bases at J, with 22 bases between. The length of the CDR3 is 18 residues.

This rearrangement joins TRBV7-2 to TRBJ2-7, with D unresolved. Trimming took off 1 base at V and 5 bases at J, with 12 bases between the two ends. The CDR3 loop spans 14 amino acids. Germline CDR1 reads SGHTA; CDR2 reads FQGNSA. The DNA of the CDR3 is TGTGCCAGCAGCTTAGATCTAGTATTGAACGAGCAGTACTTC. This encodes CASSLDLVLNEQYF.

V usage is TRBV9 and J usage is TRBJ2-7; tentative D call: TRBD2 (5 bases). The CDR3 covers 15 residues. The V end was cut by 2 bases, the J end by 0 bases, with 12 bases between. Germline loops: CDR1 SGDLS, CDR2 YYNGEE. The CDR3 region is CASSVSLTSSYEQYF. CDR3 bases: TGTGCCAGCAGCGTTTCGCTTACTAGCTCCTACGAGCAGTACTTC.

Only one count was recorded for this clone. This chain connects TRBV28 to TRBJ2-1; D call uncertain. Germline V gene lookup returns CDR1 MDHEN and CDR2 SYDVKM. The CDR3 runs 11 residues. Trimming shortened V by 5 bases and J by 10 bases, and 9 bases separated the two germline ends. In DNA, the CDR3 is TGTGCCAGCAGTCCCCAGCGAGAGCAGTTCTTC. Translated: CASSPQREQFF. The complete variable domain, with remaining parts taken from reference TRBV28 and TRBJ2-1, reads DVKVTQSSRYLVKRTGEKVFLECVQDMDHENMFWYRQDPGLGLRLIYFSYDVKMKEKGDIPEGYSVSREKKERFSLILESASTNQTSMYLCASSPQREQFFGPGTRLTVL.

This rearrangement joins TRBV5-6 to TRBJ2-5; TRBD1 matches at 8 bases. Germline trimming cut 1 base from V and 3 bases from J; bases unmatched to any gene: 2. This CDR3 region has 14 residues. From germline, CDR1 is SGHDT and CDR2 YYEEEE. CDR3: CASSLMDREETQYF. DNA of the CDR3: TGTGCCAGCAGCTTGATGGACAGGGAAGAGACCCAGTACTTC. The full variable domain, in which reference TRBV5-6 and TRBJ2-5 provide the parts outside the CDR3, is DAGVTQSPTHLIKTRGQQVTLRCSPKSGHDTVSWYQQALGQGPQFIFQYYEEEERQRGNFPDRFSGHQFPNYSSELNVNALLLGDSALYLCASSLMDREETQYFGPGTRLLVL.

This clone has a single count. The chain uses TRBV2 and TRBJ2-2; TRBD1 agrees at 9 bases. This CDR3 is built from 15 residues. J lost 7 bases, V lost 10 bases, and 13 bases had no gene match. Germline V gene lookup returns CDR1 SNHLY and CDR2 FYNNEI. The CDR3 bases are TGTGCCACCCAAGGGAGGGACAGGGCAGGCGGGGAGCTGTTTTTT. Amino acid sequence: CATQGRDRAGGELFF.

As DNA, the CDR3 is TGTGCCATCGGCGGCTCTGGAAACACCATATATTTT. The encoded protein is CAIGGSGNTIYF. V gene TRBV28 combines with J gene TRBJ1-3; D is unresolved. The germline V and J ends were trimmed by 10 bases and 0 bases, with 7 bases remaining between them. The germline V gene has CDR1 MDHEN and CDR2 SYDVKM. CDR3 size: 12 residues. Full variable domain (outside the CDR3, taken from reference TRBV28 and TRBJ1-3): DVKVTQSSRYLVKRTGEKVFLECVQDMDHENMFWYRQDPGLGLRLIYFSYDVKMKEKGDIPEGYSVSREKKERFSLILESASTNQTSMYLCAIGGSGNTIYFGEGSWLTVV.